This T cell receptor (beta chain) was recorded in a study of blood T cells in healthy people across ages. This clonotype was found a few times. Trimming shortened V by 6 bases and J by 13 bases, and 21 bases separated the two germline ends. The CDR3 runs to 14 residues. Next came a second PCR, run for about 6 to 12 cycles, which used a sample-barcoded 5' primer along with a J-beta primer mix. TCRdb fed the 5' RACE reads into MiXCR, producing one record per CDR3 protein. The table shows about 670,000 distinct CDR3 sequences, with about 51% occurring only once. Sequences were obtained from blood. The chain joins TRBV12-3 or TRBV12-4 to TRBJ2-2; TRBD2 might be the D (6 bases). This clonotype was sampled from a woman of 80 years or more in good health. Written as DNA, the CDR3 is TGTGCCAGCAGCCCGGGGACTCGCGCTCAACGGCTGTTTTTT. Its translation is CASSPGTRAQRLFF.